The T cell receptor beta chain described here comes from a study of T-cell memory formation after mild COVID-19. About the research overall: Each donor largely had its own TCR clusters. Study outcomes and limitations: SARS-CoV-2 specificity was not confirmed for second-wave clones peaking on day 37. Most CD4+ clones that shrank were in CM and EM, while CD8+ ones turned up in EMRA.

The CDR3 is 17 amino acids. The germline V gene has CDR1 KGHSH and CDR2 LQKENI. V lost 3 bases, J lost 2 bases, and 19 bases lay in between. As for this clonotype: Its antigen is unidentified.

The authors produced TCR alpha and TCR beta cDNA libraries with sample barcodes and UMIs by 5'RACE using constant-segment primers. TCRdb recomputed calls from the 5' RACE reads with MiXCR, one row per CDR3 protein. The profile shows roughly 280,000 distinct CDR3 sequences, approximately 8% of them singletons. V gene TRBV18 combines with J gene TRBJ1-2; D is unclear. The sequence was collected from a man between 18 and 35 years old who had mild COVID-19 (a few samples of this study predate the infection). Cell type and time point are not known. Sequences were obtained from PBMCs or a T cell subset sorted from them (not recorded which). This chain's CDR3 is CASSPGPGKVGNYGYTF. CDR3 bases: TGTGCCAGCTCACCCGGCCCAGGAAAAGTCGGCAACTATGGCTACACCTTC.